This T cell receptor beta chain was obtained from a study of blood T cell repertoires in COVID-19. As for the study in general: Spain, Italy and the United States supplied samples that represented acute and convalescent COVID-19.

This clone was detected a few times. Under the authors' procedure: Using reference gene primer amplification, nucleated cell counts were estimated. Profiled with immunoSEQ multiplex PCR; TCRdb holds only in-frame clones, not every one. V and J calls and clone size follow that table, whereas D and trimming were derived from the DNA. The sample lists about 400,000 clones, 70% to 90% seen once, with 1.5% to 2% in the top ten. Recruits, aged about 18 to 89 years, lived in 20 to 30 US areas. Cohort placement rested on clinical history that participants reported themselves. Germline CDR1 SGHNT, CDR2 YYREEE (reference sequence). CDR3 length: 15 residues. V lost 4 bases to trimming and J lost 3 bases, with 16 bases between them.

This sequence joins TRBV5-4 and TRBJ1-2, with D hard to call. This sequence originates from a woman aged 18-29 years with acute COVID-19. The sample was PBMCs or T cells enriched from blood (not recorded which). In DNA form, the CDR3 reads TGTGCCAGCAGCGCCCCCGGAGGCTTCGACTATGGCTACACCTTC. Translated: CASSAPGGFDYGYTF. The full variable domain, in which reference TRBV5-4 and TRBJ1-2 provide the parts outside the CDR3, is ETGVTQSPTHLIKTRGQQVTLRCSSQSGHNTVSWYQQALGQGPQFIFQYYREEENGRGNFPPRFSGLQFPNYSSELNVNALELDDSALYLCASSAPGGFDYGYTFGSGTRLTVV.